The sequence of this T cell receptor (beta chain) was determined in a study of graft-versus-host responses after intestinal transplantation. The overall study: Once they had received anti-thymocyte globulin induction, all recipients took tacrolimus and steroids for approximately 3 years. Study-level findings and limits: GvH clones detected in recipient marrow included some appearing first in ileum or blood. Declines in HvG clones occurring early post-transplant were associated with peak circulating GvH clone levels. Clonal ratios of graft-versus-host to host-versus-graft in allografts were high for patients exhibiting graft-donor T cell macrochimerism.

The CDR3 sequence is 15 residues long. Trimming removed 0 bases from V and 4 bases from J; junction bases left unmatched: 5. The germline gives CDR1 SGHAT, CDR2 FQNNGV. Sequenced by immunoSEQ multiplex PCR; TCRdb stores in-frame clones only, minus some. This sample has about 40,000 clones, with over 85% found just once. In the case of this clone: What it binds is not known.

V usage is TRBV11-2 and J usage is TRBJ2-5, with 7 bases fitting TRBD2. Sequenced here: PBMCs, sampled about 270 days after transplant. The clonotype comes from a human patient who received an intestinal transplant, so some T cells may come from the graft donor. The CDR3: CASSLEGGGAETQYF. The CDR3 DNA reads TGTGCCAGCAGCTTAGAGGGGGGGGGAGCAGAGACCCAGTACTTC.